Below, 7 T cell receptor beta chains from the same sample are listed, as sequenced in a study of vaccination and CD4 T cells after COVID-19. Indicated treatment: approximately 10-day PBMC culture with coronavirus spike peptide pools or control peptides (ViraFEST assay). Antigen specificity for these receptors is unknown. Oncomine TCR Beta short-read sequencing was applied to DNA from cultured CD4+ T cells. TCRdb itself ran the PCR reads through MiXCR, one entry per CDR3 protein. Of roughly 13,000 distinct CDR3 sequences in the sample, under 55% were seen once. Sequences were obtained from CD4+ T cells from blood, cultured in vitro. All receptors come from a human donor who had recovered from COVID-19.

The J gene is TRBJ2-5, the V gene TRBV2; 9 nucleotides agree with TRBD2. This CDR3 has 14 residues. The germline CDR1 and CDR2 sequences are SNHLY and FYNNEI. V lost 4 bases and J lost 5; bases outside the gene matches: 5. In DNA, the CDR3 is TGTGCCAGCAGTGGACTAGCGGTCCAGGAGACCCAGTACTTC. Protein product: CASSGLAVQETQYF.

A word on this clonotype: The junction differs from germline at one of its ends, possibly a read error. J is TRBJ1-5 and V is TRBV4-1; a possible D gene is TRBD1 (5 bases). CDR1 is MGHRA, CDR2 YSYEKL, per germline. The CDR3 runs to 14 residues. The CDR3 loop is CASSQGPGRQPRHF. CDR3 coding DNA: TGCGCCAGCAGCCAAGGACCGGGGCGTCAGCCCCGGCATTTT.

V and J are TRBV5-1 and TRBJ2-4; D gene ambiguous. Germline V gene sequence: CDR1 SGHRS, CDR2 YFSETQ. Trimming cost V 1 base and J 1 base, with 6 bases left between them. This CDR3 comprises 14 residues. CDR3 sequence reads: CASSLSVAKNIQYF. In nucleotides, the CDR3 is TGCGCCAGCAGCTTGTCGGTGGCCAAAAACATTCAGTACTTC.

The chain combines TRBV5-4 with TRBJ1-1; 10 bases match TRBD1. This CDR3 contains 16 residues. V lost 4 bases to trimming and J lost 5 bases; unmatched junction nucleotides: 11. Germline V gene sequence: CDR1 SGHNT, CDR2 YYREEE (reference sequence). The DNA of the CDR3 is TGTGCCAGCAGCCCAGGGGGAATGGGACAGGGGACTGAAGCTTTCTTT. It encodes CASSPGGMGQGTEAFF.

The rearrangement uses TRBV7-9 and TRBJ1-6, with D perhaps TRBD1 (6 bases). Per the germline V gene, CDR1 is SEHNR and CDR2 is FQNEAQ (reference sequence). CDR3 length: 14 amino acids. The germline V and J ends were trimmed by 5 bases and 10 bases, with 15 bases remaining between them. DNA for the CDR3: TGTGCCAGCAGCCTTGGACAGTACGGGTCACCCCTCCACTTT. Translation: CASSLGQYGSPLHF.

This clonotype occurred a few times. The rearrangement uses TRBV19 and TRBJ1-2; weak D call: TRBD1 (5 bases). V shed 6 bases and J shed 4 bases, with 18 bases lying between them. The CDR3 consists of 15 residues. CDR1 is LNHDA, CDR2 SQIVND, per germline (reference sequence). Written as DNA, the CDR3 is TGTGCCAGTAGCTTATCTTCCAGACAGTTCTATGGCTACACCTTC. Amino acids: CASSLSSRQFYGYTF.

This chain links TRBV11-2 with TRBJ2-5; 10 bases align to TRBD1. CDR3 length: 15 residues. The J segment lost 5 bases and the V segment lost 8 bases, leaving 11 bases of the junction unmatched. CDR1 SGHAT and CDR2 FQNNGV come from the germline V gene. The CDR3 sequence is CASRPPGTGDETQYF. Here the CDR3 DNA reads TGTGCCAGCCGCCCGCCGGGGACAGGGGATGAGACCCAGTACTTC.